The clone carrying this T cell receptor (beta chain) was observed at least ten times. Hyperthyroidism in the patients, aged 18 to 65, was newly diagnosed and under 2 months in duration. Any patient presenting with uncontrolled infection, other autoimmune disease, pregnancy or lactation was left out. These data originate in a study of T cells in Graves' hyperthyroidism and ophthalmopathy. Study-wide context: Staff took peripheral blood when the initial diagnosis was made, before any treatment began.

Germline CDR1 LGHDT, CDR2 YNNKEL (reference sequence). The CDR3 contains 15 residues. The V gene lost 3 bases and the J gene lost 0 bases, with 11 bases spanning the gap. There were TCR beta CDR3 regions amplified from RNA transcripts. The HTBI primer set was used in a first-round RT-PCR of the TCR CDR3. Via MiXCR, TCRdb re-called the multiplex PCR reads, giving one row per CDR3 protein. The table shows approximately 740,000 distinct CDR3 sequences, with 13% to 15% occurring only once. This clonotype was sampled from a woman in her late teens or twenties with Graves' hyperthyroidism. Sequencing was done on a sample of blood. The chain links TRBV3-1 to TRBJ2-5; no reliable D call. CDR3 protein: CASSHPLRYQETQYF. Here the CDR3 DNA reads TGTGCCAGCAGCCACCCCCTGAGGTACCAAGAGACCCAGTACTTC.